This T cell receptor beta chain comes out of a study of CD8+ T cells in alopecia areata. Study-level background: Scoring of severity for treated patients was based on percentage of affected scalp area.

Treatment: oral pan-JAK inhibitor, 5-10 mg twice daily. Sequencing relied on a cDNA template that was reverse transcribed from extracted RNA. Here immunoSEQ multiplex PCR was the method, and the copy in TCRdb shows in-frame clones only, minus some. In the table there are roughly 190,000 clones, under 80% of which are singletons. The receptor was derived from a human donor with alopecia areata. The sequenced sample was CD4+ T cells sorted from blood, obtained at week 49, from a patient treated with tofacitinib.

CDR3 region: CASSRGGQNYEQYF. The CDR3 DNA reads TGTGCCAGCAGCCGGGGAGGACAGAACTACGAGCAGTACTTC. This sequence joins TRBV14 and TRBJ2-7, with D perhaps matching TRBD1 or TRBD2 (6 bases each). This CDR3 has 14 amino acids. The germline V gene encodes CDR1 SGHDN and CDR2 FVKESK. V was cut by 4 bases and J by 3 bases, with 13 bases left in between.